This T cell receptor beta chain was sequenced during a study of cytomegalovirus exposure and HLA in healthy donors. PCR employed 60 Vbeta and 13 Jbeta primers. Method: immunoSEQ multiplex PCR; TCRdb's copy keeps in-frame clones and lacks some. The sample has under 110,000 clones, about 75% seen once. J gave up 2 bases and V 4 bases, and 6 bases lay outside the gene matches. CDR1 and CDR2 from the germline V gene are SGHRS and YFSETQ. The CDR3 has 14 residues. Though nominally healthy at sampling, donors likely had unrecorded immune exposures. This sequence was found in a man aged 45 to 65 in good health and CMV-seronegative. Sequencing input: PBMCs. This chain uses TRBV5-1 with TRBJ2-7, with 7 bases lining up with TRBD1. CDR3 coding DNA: TGCGCCAGCAGCCCCGGACAGGCCACCTACGAGCAGTACTTC. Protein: CASSPGQATYEQYF.